The present TCR beta chain was sequenced within a study of regulatory T cells in long-lasting Graves disease. Study at large: Graves' disease counted as persistent after over 5 years of antithyroid drugs with positive TSH receptor antibodies. The study's findings and limits: Since the sample size was small, accuracy may have been reduced.

For TCR beta, libraries came from iRepertoire HTBI primers and Arm-PCR of CDR3 regions. Each CDR3 protein is one row after TCRdb ran MiXCR on the multiplex PCR reads. Of roughly 700,000 distinct CDR3 sequences listed, around 30% are singletons. Time point described: persistent/refractory GD, antithyroid drugs over 5 years with positive TRAb. The TCR library was made from RNA extracted from PBMCs. Many counts were recorded for this clonotype. The antigen is undetermined. Sequencing used peripheral blood mononuclear cells (PBMCs), obtained when the disease was refractory, from a patient treated with antithyroid drugs. The clonotype comes from a female donor with Graves disease.

This CDR3 is CASSLSPAYEQYF. DNA for the CDR3: TGTGCCAGCAGCTTATCTCCCGCTTACGAGCAGTACTTC. J is TRBJ2-7 and V is TRBV11-2, with D unresolved. Per the germline V gene, CDR1 is SGHAT and CDR2 is FQNNGV. The CDR3 runs to 13 residues. The germline V and J ends were trimmed by 2 bases and 4 bases, with 9 bases remaining between them.